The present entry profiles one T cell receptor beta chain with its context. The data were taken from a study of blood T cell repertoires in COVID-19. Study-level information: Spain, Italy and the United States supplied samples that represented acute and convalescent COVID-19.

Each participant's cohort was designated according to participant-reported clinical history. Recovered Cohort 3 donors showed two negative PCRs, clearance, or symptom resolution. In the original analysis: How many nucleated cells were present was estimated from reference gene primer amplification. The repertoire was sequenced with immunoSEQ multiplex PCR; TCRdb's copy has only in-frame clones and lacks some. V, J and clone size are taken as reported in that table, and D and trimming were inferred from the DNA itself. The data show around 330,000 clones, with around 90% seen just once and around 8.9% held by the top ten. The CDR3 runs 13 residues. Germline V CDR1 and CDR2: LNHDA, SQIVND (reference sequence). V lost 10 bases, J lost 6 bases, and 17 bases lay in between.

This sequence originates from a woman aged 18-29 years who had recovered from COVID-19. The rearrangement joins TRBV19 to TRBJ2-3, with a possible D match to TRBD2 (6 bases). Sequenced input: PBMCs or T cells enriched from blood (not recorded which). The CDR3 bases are TGTGCCACCAGCGGGCGCGCGGGGGATACGCAGTATTTT. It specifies CATSGRAGDTQYF.